Reported below is one T cell receptor beta chain. What it binds is unknown. The CDR3 is 13 amino acids. The V gene lost 5 bases and the J gene lost 4 bases, with 11 bases spanning the gap. Germline V gene lookup returns CDR1 SGHAT and CDR2 FQNNGV. This specimen belongs to a study of T cell responses to AZD1222 COVID-19 vaccine. Study-level results: The study found Spike-specific TCR breadth and depth rose after two AZD1222 doses. There were mostly white British donors and more females than males, and clonal diversity was possibly underestimated. Just a handful of AZD1222 recipients tested seropositive at baseline. Regions 160-218 and 743-854 dominated among vaccine-associated CD4 TCRs spanning spike.

The data were produced by immunoSEQ multiplex PCR, yet TCRdb's version contains in-frame clones alone and is incomplete. The repertoire holds 100,000 to 150,000 clones, about 94% seen once, with 5.4% in the top ten. The sequences come from peripheral blood, collected on day 0 of AZD1222 vaccination. The V call is TRBV11-2, the J call TRBJ1-1; no reliable D call. The TCR comes from an adult in good health. This CDR3 is CASSPWAGTEAFF. CDR3 DNA sequence: TGTGCCAGCAGCCCCTGGGCGGGCACTGAAGCTTTCTTT.